This TCR beta chain appears in the sequencing data of a study of early T cells in non-severe SARS-CoV-2 infection. This clonotype was seen only a few times. One entry per CDR3 protein, called by TCRdb with MiXCR from the 5' RACE reads. The sample lists 63,000 or so distinct CDR3 sequences, about 10% occurring once. The starting material was whole blood, obtained at baseline. The TCR was taken from an adult who was a healthcare worker with PCR-confirmed SARS-CoV-2 infection or an uninfected control (not recorded which).

In DNA, the CDR3 is TGTGCCAGCAGTGAAAGGGTGCCCTACGAGCAGTACTTC. It translates to CASSERVPYEQYF. The rearrangement links TRBV2 to TRBJ2-7; no reliable D call. Germline V CDR1 and CDR2: SNHLY, FYNNEI. There are 13 residues in the CDR3. Trimming cost V 2 bases and J 2 bases, with 7 bases left between them.